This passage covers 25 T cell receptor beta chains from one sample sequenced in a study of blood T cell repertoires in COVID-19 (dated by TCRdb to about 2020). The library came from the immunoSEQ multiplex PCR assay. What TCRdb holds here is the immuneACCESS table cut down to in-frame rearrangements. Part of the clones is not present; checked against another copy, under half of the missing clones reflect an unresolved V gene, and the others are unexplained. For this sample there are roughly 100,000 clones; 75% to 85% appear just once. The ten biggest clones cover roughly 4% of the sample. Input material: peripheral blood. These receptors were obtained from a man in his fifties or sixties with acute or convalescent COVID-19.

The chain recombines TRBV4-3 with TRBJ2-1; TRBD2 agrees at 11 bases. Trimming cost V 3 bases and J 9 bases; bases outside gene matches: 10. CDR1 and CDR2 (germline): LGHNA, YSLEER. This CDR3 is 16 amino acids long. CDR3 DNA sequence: TGCGCCAGCAGCCATGATTATAGCGGGAGGGCCCGTGAGCAGTTCTTC. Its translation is CASSHDYSGRAREQFF.

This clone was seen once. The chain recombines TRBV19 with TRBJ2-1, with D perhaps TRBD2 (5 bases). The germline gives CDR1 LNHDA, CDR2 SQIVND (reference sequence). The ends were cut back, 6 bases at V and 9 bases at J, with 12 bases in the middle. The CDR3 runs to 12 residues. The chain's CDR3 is CASRTPEGEQFF. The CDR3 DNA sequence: TGTGCCAGTAGAACCCCCGAGGGTGAGCAGTTCTTC.

The CDR3, as DNA: TGTGCCAGCAGTTTATGGGGGGGGCAAAACTATGGCTACACCTTC. Its translation: CASSLWGGQNYGYTF. The chain recombines TRBV28 with TRBJ1-2, with D possibly being TRBD1 (6 bases). Trimming cost V 0 bases and J 2 bases, with 10 bases left between them. Germline CDR1 is MDHEN and CDR2 is SYDVKM. The CDR3 sequence is 15 residues long.

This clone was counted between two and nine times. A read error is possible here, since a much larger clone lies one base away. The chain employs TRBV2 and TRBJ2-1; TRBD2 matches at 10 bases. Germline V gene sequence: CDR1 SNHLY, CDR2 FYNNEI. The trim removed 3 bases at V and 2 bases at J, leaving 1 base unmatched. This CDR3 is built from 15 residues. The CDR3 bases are TGTGCCAGCAGTGACCTAGCGGGAGCCTACAATGAGCAGTTCTTC. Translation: CASSDLAGAYNEQFF. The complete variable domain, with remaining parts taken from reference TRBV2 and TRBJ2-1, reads EPEVTQTPSHQVTQMGQEVILRCVPISNHLYFYWYRQILGQKVEFLVSFYNNEISEKSEIFDDQFSVERPDGSNFTLKIRSTKLEDSAMYFCASSDLAGAYNEQFFGPGTRLTVL.

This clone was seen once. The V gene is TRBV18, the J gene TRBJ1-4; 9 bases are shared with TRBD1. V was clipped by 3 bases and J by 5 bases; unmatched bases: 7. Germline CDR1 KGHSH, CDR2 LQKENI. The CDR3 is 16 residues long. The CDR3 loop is CASSPMKTGGNEKLFF. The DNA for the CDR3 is TGTGCCAGCTCACCCATGAAGACAGGGGGAAATGAAAAACTGTTTTTT.

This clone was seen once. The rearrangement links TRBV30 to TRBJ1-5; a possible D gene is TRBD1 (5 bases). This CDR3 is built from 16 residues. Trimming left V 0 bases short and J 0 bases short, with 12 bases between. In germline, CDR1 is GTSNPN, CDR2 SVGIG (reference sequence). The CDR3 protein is CAWSVHKGYSNQPQHF. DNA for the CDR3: TGTGCCTGGAGTGTACATAAGGGGTATAGCAATCAGCCCCAGCATTTT.

The CDR3 region has the DNA TGTGCCAGCACACAGGGTACTGGAAACACCATATATTTT. The encoded protein is CASTQGTGNTIYF. The V call is TRBV9, the J call TRBJ1-3, with D possibly matching TRBD1 (6 bases). CDR3 size: 13 residues. The germline gives CDR1 SGDLS, CDR2 YYNGEE. The germline V and J ends were trimmed by 6 bases and 2 bases, with 9 bases remaining between them.

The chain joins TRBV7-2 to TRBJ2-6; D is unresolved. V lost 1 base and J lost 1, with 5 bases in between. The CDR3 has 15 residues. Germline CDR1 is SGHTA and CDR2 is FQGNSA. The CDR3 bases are TGTGCCAGCAGCTTAGTAGCATCTGGGGCCAACGTCCTGACTTTC. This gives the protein CASSLVASGANVLTF.

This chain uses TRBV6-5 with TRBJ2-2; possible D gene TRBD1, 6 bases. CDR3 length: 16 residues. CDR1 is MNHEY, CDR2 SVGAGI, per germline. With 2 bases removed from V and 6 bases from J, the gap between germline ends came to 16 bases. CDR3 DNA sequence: TGTGCCAGCAGTTACCATCCACAGGGTCGATCCGGGGAGCTGTTTTTT. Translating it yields CASSYHPQGRSGELFF.

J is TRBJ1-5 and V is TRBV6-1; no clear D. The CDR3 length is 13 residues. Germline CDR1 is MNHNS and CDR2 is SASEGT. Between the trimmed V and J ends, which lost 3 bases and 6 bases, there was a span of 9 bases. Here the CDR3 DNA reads TGTGCCAGCAGTGATTCACTGAGTCAGCCCCAGCATTTT. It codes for CASSDSLSQPQHF.

CDR3 loop: CASSFRSTAGGYTF. DNA of the CDR3: TGTGCCAGCAGTTTTAGGTCGACAGCAGGTGGCTACACCTTC. The V gene is TRBV27, the J gene TRBJ1-2, with a tentative D call TRBD1 (5 bases). V was trimmed by 3 bases and J by 7 bases, leaving 15 bases between them. The CDR3 has 14 residues. CDR1 and CDR2 (germline): MNHEY, SMNVEV (reference sequence).

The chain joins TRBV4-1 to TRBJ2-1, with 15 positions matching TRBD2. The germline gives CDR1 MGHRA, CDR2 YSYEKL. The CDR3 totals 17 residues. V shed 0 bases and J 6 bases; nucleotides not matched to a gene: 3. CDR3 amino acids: CASSQEGTSGGLNEQFF. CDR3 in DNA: TGCGCCAGCAGCCAAGAGGGGACTAGCGGGGGGCTCAATGAGCAGTTCTTC.

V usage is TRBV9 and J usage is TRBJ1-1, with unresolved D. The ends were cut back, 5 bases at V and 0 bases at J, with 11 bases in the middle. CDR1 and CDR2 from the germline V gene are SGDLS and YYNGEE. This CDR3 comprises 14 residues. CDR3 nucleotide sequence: TGTGCCAGCAGACGGAGCTCCATGAACACTGAAGCTTTCTTT. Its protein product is CASRRSSMNTEAFF.

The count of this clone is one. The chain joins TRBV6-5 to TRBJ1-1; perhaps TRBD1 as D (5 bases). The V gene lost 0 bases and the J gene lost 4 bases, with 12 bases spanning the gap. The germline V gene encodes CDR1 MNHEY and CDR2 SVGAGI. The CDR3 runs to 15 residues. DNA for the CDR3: TGTGCCAGCAGTTACTCGGGTGTGGGGGGCACTGAAGCTTTCTTT. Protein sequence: CASSYSGVGGTEAFF.

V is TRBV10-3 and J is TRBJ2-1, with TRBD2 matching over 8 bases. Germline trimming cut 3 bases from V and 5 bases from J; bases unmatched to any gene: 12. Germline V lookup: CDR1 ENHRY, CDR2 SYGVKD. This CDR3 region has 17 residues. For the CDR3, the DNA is TGTGCCATCAGTGACCCCCTCGGGAGGGGGGCCAACAATGAGCAGTTCTTC. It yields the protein CAISDPLGRGANNEQFF.

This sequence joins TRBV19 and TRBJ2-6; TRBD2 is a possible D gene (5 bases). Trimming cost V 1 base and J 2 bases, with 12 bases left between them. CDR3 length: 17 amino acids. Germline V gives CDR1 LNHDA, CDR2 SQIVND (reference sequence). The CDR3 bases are TGTGCCAGTAGTATAGGACTAATAAGTACTGGGGCCAACGTCCTGACTTTC. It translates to CASSIGLISTGANVLTF.

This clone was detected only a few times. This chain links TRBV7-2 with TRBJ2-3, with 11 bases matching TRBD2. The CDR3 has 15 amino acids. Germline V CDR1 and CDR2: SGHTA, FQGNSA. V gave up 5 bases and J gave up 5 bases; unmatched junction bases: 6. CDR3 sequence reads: CASSQFGLAGDTQYF. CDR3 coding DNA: TGTGCCAGCAGCCAATTCGGACTAGCGGGAGATACGCAGTATTTT. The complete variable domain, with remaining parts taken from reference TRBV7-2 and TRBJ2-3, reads GAGVSQSPSNKVTEKGKDVELRCDPISGHTALYWYRQSLGQGLEFLIYFQGNSAPDKSGLPSDRFSAERTGGSVSTLTIQRTQQEDSAVYLCASSQFGLAGDTQYFGPGTRLTVL.

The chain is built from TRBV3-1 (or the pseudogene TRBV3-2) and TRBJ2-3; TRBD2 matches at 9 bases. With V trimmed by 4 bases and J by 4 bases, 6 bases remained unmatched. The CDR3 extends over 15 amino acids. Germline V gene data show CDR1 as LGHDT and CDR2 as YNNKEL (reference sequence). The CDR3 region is CASSPIAGVPDTQYF. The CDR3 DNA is TGTGCCAGCAGCCCTATAGCGGGGGTCCCAGATACGCAGTATTTT.

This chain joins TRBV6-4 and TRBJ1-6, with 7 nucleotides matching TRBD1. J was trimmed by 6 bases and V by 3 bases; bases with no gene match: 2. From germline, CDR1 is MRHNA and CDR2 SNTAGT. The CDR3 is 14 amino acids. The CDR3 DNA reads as TGTGCCAGCAGTGAAGGGACAGCTAATTCACCCCTCCACTTT. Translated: CASSEGTANSPLHF.

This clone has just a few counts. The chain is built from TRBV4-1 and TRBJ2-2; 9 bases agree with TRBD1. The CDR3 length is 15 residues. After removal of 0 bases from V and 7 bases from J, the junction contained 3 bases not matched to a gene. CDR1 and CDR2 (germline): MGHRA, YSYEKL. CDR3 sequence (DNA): TGCGCCAGCAGCCAAGAGACAGGGGGTGGCGGGGAGCTGTTTTTT. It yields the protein CASSQETGGGGELFF.

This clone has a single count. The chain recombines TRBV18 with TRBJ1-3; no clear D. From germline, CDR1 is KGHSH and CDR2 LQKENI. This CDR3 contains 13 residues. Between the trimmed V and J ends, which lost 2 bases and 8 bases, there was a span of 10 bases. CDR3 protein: CASSPTRVDTIYF. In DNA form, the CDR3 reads TGTGCCAGCTCACCAACTAGGGTTGACACCATATATTTT.

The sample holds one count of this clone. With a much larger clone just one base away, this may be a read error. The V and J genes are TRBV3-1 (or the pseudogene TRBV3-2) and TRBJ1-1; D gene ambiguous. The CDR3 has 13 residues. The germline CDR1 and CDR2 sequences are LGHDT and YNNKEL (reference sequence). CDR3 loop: CASSFLEGTKAFF. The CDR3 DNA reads TGTGCCAGCAGCTTCCTGGAGGGCACTAAAGCTTTCTTT.

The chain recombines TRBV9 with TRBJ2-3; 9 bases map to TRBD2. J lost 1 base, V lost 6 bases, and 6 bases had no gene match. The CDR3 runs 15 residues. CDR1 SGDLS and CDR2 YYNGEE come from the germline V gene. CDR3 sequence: CASNSGRGGTDTQYF. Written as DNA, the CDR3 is TGTGCCAGCAATAGCGGGAGAGGGGGCACAGATACGCAGTATTTT.

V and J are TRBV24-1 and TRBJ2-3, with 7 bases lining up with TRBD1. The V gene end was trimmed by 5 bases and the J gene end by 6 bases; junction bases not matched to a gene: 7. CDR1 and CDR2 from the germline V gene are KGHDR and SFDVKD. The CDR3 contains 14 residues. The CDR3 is CATSVTGAGDTQYF. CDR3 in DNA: TGTGCCACCAGTGTCACAGGGGCAGGGGATACGCAGTATTTT.

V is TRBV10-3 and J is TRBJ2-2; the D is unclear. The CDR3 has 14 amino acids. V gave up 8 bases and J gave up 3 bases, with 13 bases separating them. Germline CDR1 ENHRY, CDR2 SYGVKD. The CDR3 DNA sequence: TGTGCCATCGGCGACAAATTCTACACCGGGGAGCTGTTTTTT. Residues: CAIGDKFYTGELFF.